This T cell receptor (beta chain) was recorded in a study of T cell changes during pregnancy in multiple sclerosis. The length of the CDR3 is 12 residues. Germline CDR1 reads LNHNV; CDR2 reads YYDKDF (reference sequence). Between the trimmed V and J ends, which lost 0 bases and 7 bases, there was a span of 6 bases. The protocol was immunoSEQ multiplex PCR, while the TCRdb copy is restricted to in-frame clones and leaves out a portion. The table lists 25,000 to 35,000 clones, 90% of them singletons. V usage is TRBV15 and J usage is TRBJ1-1; perhaps TRBD1 as D (6 bases). The sample here was CD8+ T cells from peripheral blood mononuclear cells, taken in the second trimester of pregnancy. The sequence came from a female donor with multiple sclerosis, enrolled in a pregnancy study. In nucleotides, the CDR3 is TGTGCCACCAGCAGAGAAGGGGGTGAAGCTTTCTTT. It yields the protein CATSREGGEAFF.